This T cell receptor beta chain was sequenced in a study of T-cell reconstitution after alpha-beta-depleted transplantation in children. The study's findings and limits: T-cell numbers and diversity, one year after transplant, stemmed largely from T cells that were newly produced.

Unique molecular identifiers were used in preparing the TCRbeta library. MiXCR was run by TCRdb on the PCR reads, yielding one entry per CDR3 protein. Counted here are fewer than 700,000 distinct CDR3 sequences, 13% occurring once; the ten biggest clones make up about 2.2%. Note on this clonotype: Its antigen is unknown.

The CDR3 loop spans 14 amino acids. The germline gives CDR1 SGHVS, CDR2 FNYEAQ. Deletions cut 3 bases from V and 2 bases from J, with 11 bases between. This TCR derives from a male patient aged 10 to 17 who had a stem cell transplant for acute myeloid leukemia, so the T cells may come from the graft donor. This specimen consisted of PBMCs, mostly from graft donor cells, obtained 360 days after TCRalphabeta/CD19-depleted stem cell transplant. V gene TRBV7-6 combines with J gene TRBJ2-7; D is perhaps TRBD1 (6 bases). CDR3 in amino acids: CASSFRGQTYEQYF. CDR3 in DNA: TGTGCCAGCAGCTTTAGAGGACAGACCTACGAGCAGTACTTC.